This T cell receptor beta chain is from a study of CD8+CD57+ T cells in acquired aplastic anemia. About the study: The study obtained an average of roughly 3 ug of DNA from sorted CD4+ and CD8+ cells. Researchers reported that healthy donors averaged about 11 million reads for CD4+ cells. Overall study findings and caveats: Overlapping CD8+ CDR3 repertoires of patients and controls contained around 31 shared sequences. Patients and healthy controls showed no significant CD8+ Simpson's diversity difference.

CDR3 length equals 12 residues. The V end was cut by 7 bases, the J end by 2 bases, with 12 bases between. In germline, CDR1 is DFQATT, CDR2 SNEGSKA (reference sequence). Points on this clonotype: Its antigen is unidentified.

Profiling that covered TCR beta VDJ and CDR3 relied on genomic DNA as its template. From the reads, TCRdb called clonotypes with MiXCR, one entry per CDR3 protein. Among 80,000 or so distinct CDR3 sequences listed, 40% to 55% were seen once. The TCR sequence derives from a human donor in good health, serving as a control. The chain links TRBV20-1 to TRBJ2-7; either TRBD1 or TRBD2 may supply D (6 bases each). Material: sorted CD4+, CD8+, or CD8+CD57+ T cells (not recorded which) from PBMCs. For the CDR3, the DNA is TGCAGTGTGCGGGACACAGCCTACGAGCAGTACTTC. Translating gives CSVRDTAYEQYF.